This T cell receptor (beta chain) is drawn from a study of long-term antiretroviral therapy in people with HIV. The CDR3 has 14 amino acids. Trimming removed 6 bases from V and 4 bases from J, with 13 bases in between. Run at survey level, the immunoSEQ assay was version v3.0. Libraries were prepared by immunoSEQ multiplex PCR; TCRdb keeps only in-frame clonotypes and omits some of them. In the table there are 35,000 or so clones, roughly four fifths of which are singletons. The source of this sequence is a man aged 18-30 years with HIV. The chain carries TRBV23-1 and TRBJ1-3; no reliable D call. TRBV23-1 is an ORF; its function is uncertain. This specimen consisted of unsorted PBMCs, obtained 0.4 years before starting antiretroviral therapy. The CDR3 DNA follows: TGCGCCAGCAGCCCTCACCGGGGAGGAAACACCATATATTTT. Protein sequence: CASSPHRGGNTIYF.